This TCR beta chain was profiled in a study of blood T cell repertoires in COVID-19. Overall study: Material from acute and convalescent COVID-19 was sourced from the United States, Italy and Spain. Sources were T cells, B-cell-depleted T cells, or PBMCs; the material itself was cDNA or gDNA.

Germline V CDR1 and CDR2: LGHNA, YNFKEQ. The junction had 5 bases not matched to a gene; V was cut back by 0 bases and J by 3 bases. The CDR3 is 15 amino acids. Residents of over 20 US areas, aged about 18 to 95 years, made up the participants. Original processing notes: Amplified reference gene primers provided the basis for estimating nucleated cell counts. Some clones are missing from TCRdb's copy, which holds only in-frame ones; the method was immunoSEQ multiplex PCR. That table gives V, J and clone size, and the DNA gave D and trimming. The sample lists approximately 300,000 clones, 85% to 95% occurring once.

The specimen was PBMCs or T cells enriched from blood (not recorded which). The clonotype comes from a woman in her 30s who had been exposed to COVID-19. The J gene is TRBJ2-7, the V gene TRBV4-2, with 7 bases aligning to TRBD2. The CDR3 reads CASSQERTRGYEQYF. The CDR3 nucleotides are TGTGCCAGCAGCCAAGAACGGACTAGAGGCTACGAGCAGTACTTC.